This T cell receptor (beta chain) was captured in a study of patients and donors after allogeneic stem cell transplantation (dated by TCRdb to about 2020). This clonotype was seen only a few times. Its cognate antigen has yet to be identified. The record has no base qualities; no much larger clone is one base away. Libraries came from RT-PCR. For sequencing, a NextSeq 550 was employed. TCRdb took the public reads, trimmed them with fastp at Q25, ran MiXCR for clone calling and kept in-frame beta chains. Rows matching on CDR3 protein sequence are summarized as one entry with the most common DNA and genes. Within this sample are about 230,000 distinct CDR3 sequences, with over 12% of them counted one time only. Approximately 10% of the sample is held by the ten biggest clonotypes. The germline V gene (reference sequence) specifies LNHNV as CDR1 and YYDKDF as CDR2. The CDR3 starts with the cysteine, ends with the phenylalanine, and has 15 residues. CDR3 DNA is the only sequence kept; it has 45 bases, read in frame from the first base. Relative to germline, V is 7 bases shorter and J is 0 bases shorter, with 15 bases between their ends.

The TCR was taken from a human donor who was either an allogeneic HSCT recipient or a stem cell or donor lymphocyte infusion donor (not recorded which). It is not recorded whose cells these are; they may come from a transplant donor. The V and J genes are TRBV15 and TRBJ1-2, and perhaps TRBD1 as D gene, on 5 matching bases. Sequenced sample: blood, either unsorted or a sorted T cell fraction (not recorded which). The sequenced DNA: TGTGCCACCACCCCGGGACGGCTGACTAACTATGGCTACACCTTC. This gives the protein CATTPGRLTNYGYTF.